What follows is one T cell receptor beta chain and its context. Its antigen is currently not known. It has no much larger one-base neighbor in the sample; base qualities were not kept. The sample comes from a study of T cell responses to AZD1222 COVID-19 vaccine (dated by TCRdb to about 2021). General notes on the study: A total of 230 to 250 trial participants underwent TCR sequencing, of whom 207 had received two doses of AZD1222 and about 25 had received two doses of the MenACWY control vaccine. Trial participants were enrolled by age into subgroups of 18-55, 56-69 and 70-plus years, and about 150, 27 and 61 TCR-sequenced participants, respectively, were included in these subgroups. The study at large found these results: Epitopes outside the regions mutated in the B.1.351 and B.1.1.7 variants were reportedly recognized by nearly half of the unique spike-specific TCRs. Because no day 14 peak-response samples were available, the repertoires could be characterized only after the peak T cell response. Vaccine-associated CD4 TCRs spanned the whole spike protein, with dominant responses in regions 160-218 and 743-854. Participants were mostly white British, with more females than males. The authors suggested clonal diversity may have been underestimated. The 56-69-year group was small, and its depth increase did not reach significance, likely because of low power. A significant rise in spike-specific TCR breadth and depth was observed after two AZD1222 doses relative to day 0 and relative to MenACWY recipients. Conclusions about previously exposed vaccinees are limited, since just 5 or 6 AZD1222 recipients were seropositive for SARS-CoV-2 at baseline.

According to the study, the label for this sample's time point signals: about 28 days (+/-7) after the second vaccine dose. AZD1222 recipients with second doses at about 4 weeks or about 12 weeks were pooled, because spike-specific TCR depth and breadth did not differ between schedules. Samples from vaccinated people were obtained from the UK trials COV001 and COV002, which included a single-blind randomized controlled phase 2/3 trial of AZD1222 (ChAdOx1 nCoV-19) in healthy adults. For TCRbeta chain sequencing, PBMC samples were collected from trial participants at day 0 and at day 28 after the second dose. The CDR3 regions of human TCRbeta chains were analyzed by immunosequencing. On the authors' methods: Repertoire TCRs were matched against a reference library of SARS-CoV-2-specific TCRs generated with the MIRA antigen-specificity platform. Breadth was defined as the fraction of unique TCRs that were SARS-CoV-2-associated. Depth was defined as the fraction of total T cells that were SARS-CoV-2-associated. Using the MIRA data, each spike-specific TCR was mapped to the spike region that the TCR reacts to and placed in a CD4 or CD8 class. Log10-transformed breadth and depth values were compared by one-way ANOVA with Sidak's multiple comparisons tests. The clones in this table, taken by TCRdb from immuneACCESS, are in-frame only. Not every clone is retained; where verified, under half of the shortfall comes from an unresolved V gene, and the cause of the rest is unknown. That table furnishes V, J and clone size, whereas the DNA furnished D and trimming. The sample contains about 270,000 clones, approximately 94% of them found a single time. Around 0.6% of the sample lies in the top ten.

The germline V gene supplies CDR1 MGHRA and CDR2 YSYEKL. V and J are truncated by 0 bases and 4 bases respectively, leaving an intervening sequence of 19 bases. The cysteine opens and the phenylalanine closes a CDR3 of 18 amino acids. The kept DNA is CDR3 alone, 54 bases in frame from the first base. The chain is assembled from TRBV4-1 and TRBJ2-1; TRBD2 is a possible D gene, resting on 6 matching bases. Source: peripheral blood, taken 28 days after the second AZD1222 dose. The TCR was taken from an adult who received the AZD1222 COVID-19 vaccine. Here the CDR3 is given as CASSQEVLVTSSYNEQFF. The nucleotide sequence is TGCGCCAGCAGCCAAGAGGTCTTAGTAACTAGCTCATACAATGAGCAGTTCTTC.